This TCR beta chain stems from a study of control samples from healthy donors and cancer patients. This CDR3 contains 14 residues. Germline lookup yields CDR1 LNHNV and CDR2 YYDKDF (reference sequence). The V gene end was trimmed by 8 bases and the J gene end by 1 base; junction bases not matched to a gene: 1. Data came from immunoSEQ multiplex PCR; TCRdb stores just in-frame clones and leaves some out. The sample includes 74,000 or so clones, roughly 90% of them seen just once. The sequenced material came from blood. This sequence joins TRBV15 and TRBJ2-2; TRBD2 aligns across 10 bases. The origin of this receptor is a man in his fifties in good health. The DNA of the CDR3 is TGTGCCACCCAGCGGGGGGGGAACACCGGGGAGCTGTTTTTT. Amino acids: CATQRGGNTGELFF.